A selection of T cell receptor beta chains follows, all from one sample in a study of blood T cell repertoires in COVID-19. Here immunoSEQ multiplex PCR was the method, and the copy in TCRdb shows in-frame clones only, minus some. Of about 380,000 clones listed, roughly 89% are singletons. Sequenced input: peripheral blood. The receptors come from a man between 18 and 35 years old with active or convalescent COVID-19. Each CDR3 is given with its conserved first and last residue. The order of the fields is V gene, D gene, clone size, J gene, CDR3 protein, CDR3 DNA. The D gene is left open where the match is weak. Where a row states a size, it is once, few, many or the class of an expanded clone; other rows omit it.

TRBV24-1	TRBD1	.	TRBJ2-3	CATRDRGADTQYF	TGTGCCACCAGAGACAGGGGGGCAGATACGCAGTATTTT
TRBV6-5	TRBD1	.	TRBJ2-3	CASSWSGQGNTDTQYF	TGTGCCAGCAGTTGGTCGGGACAGGGGAACACAGATACGCAGTATTTT
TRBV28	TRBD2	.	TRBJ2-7	CASSGGGGGLSYEQYF	TGTGCCAGCAGTGGGGGTGGCGGGGGGCTCTCCTACGAGCAGTACTTC
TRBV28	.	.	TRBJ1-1	CASSFAVNTEAFF	TGTGCCAGCAGTTTTGCGGTGAACACTGAAGCTTTCTTT
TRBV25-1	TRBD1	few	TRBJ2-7	CASSEHLYRGEQYF	TGTGCCAGCAGTGAACACCTCTACAGGGGCGAGCAGTACTTC
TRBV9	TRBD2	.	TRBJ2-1	CASSTQAGVAGGEQFF	TGTGCCAGCAGCACCCAAGCGGGAGTCGCGGGTGGTGAGCAGTTCTTC
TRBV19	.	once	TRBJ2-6	CASTRGSGANVLTF	TGTGCCAGTACTAGGGGGTCTGGGGCCAACGTGCTGACTTTC
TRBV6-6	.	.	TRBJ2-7	CASSETEYEQYF	TGTGCCAGCAGTGAGACAGAATACGAGCAGTACTTC
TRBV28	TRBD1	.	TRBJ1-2	CASSSPGQGNYGYTF	TGTGCCAGCAGTTCCCCGGGACAGGGGAACTATGGCTACACCTTC
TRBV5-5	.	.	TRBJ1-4	CASSLEDRATNEKLFF	TGTGCCAGCAGCTTGGAGGACAGAGCAACTAATGAAAAACTGTTTTTT
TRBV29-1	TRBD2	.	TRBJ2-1	CSVAGGWNEQFF	TGCAGCGTTGCGGGGGGTTGGAATGAGCAGTTCTTC
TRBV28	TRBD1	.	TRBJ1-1	CASSSAGTGPEAFF	TGTGCCAGCAGTTCCGCCGGGACAGGGCCTGAAGCTTTCTTT
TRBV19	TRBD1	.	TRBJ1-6	CASIPSGTDNSPLHF	TGTGCCAGTATCCCCTCCGGGACAGATAATTCACCCCTCCACTTT
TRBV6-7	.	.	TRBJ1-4	CASSPRGTNEKLFF	TGTGCCAGCAGTCCCCGGGGTACTAATGAAAAACTGTTTTTT
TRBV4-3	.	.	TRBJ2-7	CASSPEPGQGLYEQYF	TGCGCCAGCAGCCCTGAGCCAGGGCAGGGACTGTACGAGCAGTACTTC
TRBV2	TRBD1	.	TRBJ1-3	CASSGQGISGNTIYF	TGTGCCAGCAGTGGACAGGGGATCTCTGGAAACACCATATATTTT
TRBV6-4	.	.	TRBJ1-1	CASSALGGSGTEAFF	TGTGCCAGCAGTGCCTTGGGGGGGTCGGGCACTGAAGCTTTCTTT
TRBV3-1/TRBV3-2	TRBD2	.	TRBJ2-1	CASSQGSGGRYNEQFF	TGTGCCAGCAGCCAGGGTAGCGGGGGGAGATACAATGAGCAGTTCTTC
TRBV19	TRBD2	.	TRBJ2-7	CASSETGAGTTLYEQYF	TGTGCCAGTAGTGAGACCGGTGCCGGGACTACTCTCTACGAGCAGTACTTC
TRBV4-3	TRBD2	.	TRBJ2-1	CASSPMTAGSLNEQFF	TGCGCCAGCAGCCCAATGACAGCGGGGTCTCTTAATGAGCAGTTCTTC
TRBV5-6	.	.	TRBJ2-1	CASSLWSSYNEQFF	TGTGCCAGCAGCTTGTGGAGCTCCTACAATGAGCAGTTCTTC
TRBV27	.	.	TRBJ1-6	CASRLQGYNSPLHF	TGTGCCAGCAGACTACAGGGCTATAATTCACCCCTCCACTTT
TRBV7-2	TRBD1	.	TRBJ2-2	CASSEGQQNTGELFF	TGTGCCAGCAGCGAGGGACAGCAGAACACCGGGGAGCTGTTTTTT
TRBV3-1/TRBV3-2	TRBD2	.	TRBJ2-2	CASSQETSGRWERTGELFF	TGTGCCAGCAGCCAAGAGACTAGCGGGAGATGGGAGAGAACCGGGGAGCTGTTTTTT
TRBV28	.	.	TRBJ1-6	CASSHGGAHSYNSPLHF	TGTGCCAGCAGCCACGGAGGGGCCCACTCCTATAATTCACCCCTCCACTTT
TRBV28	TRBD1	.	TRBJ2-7	CASSLPVRDRGSYEQYF	TGTGCCAGCAGTTTACCGGTCCGGGACAGGGGGTCATACGAGCAGTACTTC
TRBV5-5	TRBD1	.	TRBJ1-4	CASSSPGTENEKLFF	TGTGCCAGCAGCTCACCCGGGACAGAGAATGAAAAACTGTTTTTT
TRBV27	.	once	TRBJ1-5	CASSPLGQPQHF	TGTGCCAGCAGTCCCCTCGGTCAGCCCCAGCATTTT
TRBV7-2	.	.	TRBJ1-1	CASSLARGSGTEAFF	TGTGCCAGCAGCTTAGCCCGGGGGAGCGGCACTGAAGCTTTCTTT
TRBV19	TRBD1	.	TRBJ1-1	CASNVGGDRVNTEAFF	TGTGCCAGTAACGTGGGCGGGGACAGGGTTAACACTGAAGCTTTCTTT
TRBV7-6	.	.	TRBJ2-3	CASSLQTDTQYF	TGTGCCAGCAGCTTACAAACAGATACGCAGTATTTT
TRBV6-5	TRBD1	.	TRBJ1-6	CASRARDRNSPLHF	TGTGCCAGCAGGGCTCGGGACAGAAATTCACCCCTCCACTTT
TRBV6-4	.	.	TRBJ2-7	CASRGGAHEQYF	TGTGCCAGCAGGGGGGGGGCCCACGAGCAGTACTTC
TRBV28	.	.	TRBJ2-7	CASSHQVYEQYF	TGTGCCAGCAGTCATCAGGTGTACGAGCAGTACTTC
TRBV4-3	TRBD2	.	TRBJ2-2	CASGSAGTGELFF	TGCGCCAGCGGATCAGCGGGGACGGGGGAGCTGTTTTTT
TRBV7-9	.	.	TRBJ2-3	CASSLGQISSTDTQYF	TGTGCCAGCAGCTTGGGCCAAATCTCAAGCACAGATACGCAGTATTTT
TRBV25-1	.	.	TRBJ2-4	CASSEEGAKNIQYF	TGTGCCAGCAGTGAAGAGGGAGCCAAAAACATTCAGTACTTC
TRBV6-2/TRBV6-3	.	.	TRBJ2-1	CASSQGQGTYNEQFF	TGTGCCAGCAGTCAAGGTCAGGGGACCTACAATGAGCAGTTCTTC
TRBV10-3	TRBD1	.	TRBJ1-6	CAISEGTGASGFPPLHF	TGTGCCATCAGTGAGGGGACAGGAGCTTCTGGGTTTCCACCCCTCCACTTT
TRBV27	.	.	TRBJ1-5	CASSLSGTRNQPQHF	TGTGCCAGCAGTTTATCCGGGACACGAAATCAGCCCCAGCATTTT